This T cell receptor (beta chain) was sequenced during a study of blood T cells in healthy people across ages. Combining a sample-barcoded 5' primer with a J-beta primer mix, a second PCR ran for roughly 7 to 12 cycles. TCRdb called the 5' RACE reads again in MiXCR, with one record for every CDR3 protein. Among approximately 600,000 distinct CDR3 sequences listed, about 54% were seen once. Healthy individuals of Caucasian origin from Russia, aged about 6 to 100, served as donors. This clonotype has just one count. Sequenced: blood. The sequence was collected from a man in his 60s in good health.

The DNA for the CDR3 is TGCGCCAGCAGCCAAACCCAGGGGGCAGGGTATGGCTACACCTTC. Its protein product is CASSQTQGAGYGYTF. The chain uses TRBV4-1 and TRBJ1-2; 8 nucleotides match TRBD1. CDR1 and CDR2 from the germline V gene are MGHRA and YSYEKL. This CDR3 is 15 amino acids long. V shed 2 bases, J shed 5 bases, and the junction held 7 bases outside the gene matches.